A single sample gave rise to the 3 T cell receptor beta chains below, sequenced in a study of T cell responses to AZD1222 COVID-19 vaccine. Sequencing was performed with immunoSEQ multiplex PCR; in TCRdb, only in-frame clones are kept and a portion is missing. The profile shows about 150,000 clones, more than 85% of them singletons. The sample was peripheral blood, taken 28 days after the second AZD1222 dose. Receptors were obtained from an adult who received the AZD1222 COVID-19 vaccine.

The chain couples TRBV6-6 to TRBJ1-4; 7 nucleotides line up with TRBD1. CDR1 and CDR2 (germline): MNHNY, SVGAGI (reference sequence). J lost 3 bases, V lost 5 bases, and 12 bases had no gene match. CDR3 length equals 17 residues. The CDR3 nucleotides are TGTGCCAGCAGTCACATGACAGGGAGGGAAGCTAATGAAAAACTGTTTTTT. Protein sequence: CASSHMTGREANEKLFF.

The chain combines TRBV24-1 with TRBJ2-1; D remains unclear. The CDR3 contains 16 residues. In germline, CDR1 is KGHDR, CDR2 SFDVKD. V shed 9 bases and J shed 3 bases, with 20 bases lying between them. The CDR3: CATSLNEETNYNEQFF. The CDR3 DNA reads TGTGCCACCTCTCTAAATGAGGAGACGAACTACAATGAGCAGTTCTTC.

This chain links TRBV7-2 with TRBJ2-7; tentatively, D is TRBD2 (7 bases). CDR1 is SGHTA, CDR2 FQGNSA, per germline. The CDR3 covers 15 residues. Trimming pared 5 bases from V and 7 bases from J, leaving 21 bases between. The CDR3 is CASSPRGATWGEQYF. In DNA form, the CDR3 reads TGTGCCAGCAGCCCCCGGGGGGCGACCTGGGGGGAGCAGTACTTC.